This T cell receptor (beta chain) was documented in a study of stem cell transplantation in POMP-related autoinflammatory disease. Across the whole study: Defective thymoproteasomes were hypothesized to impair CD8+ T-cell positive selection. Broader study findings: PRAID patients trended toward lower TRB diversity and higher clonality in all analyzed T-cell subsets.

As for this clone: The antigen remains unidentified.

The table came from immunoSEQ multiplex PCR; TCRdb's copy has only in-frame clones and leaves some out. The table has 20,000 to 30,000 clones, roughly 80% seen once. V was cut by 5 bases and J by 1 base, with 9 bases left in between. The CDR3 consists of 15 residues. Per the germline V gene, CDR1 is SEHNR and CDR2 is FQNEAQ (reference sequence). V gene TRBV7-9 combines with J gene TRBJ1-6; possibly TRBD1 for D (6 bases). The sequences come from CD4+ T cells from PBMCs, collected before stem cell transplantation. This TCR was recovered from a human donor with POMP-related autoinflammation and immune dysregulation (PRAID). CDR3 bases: TGTGCCAGCAGCAAACAGGGTTCCTATAATTCACCCCTCCACTTT. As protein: CASSKQGSYNSPLHF.